Below, one T cell receptor (beta chain) is given with its context. The data derive from a study of T cell responses to AZD1222 COVID-19 vaccine. The CDR3 runs to 16 residues. CDR1 SGHTA and CDR2 FQGTGA come from the germline V gene. V gave up 1 base and J gave up 1 base; unmatched junction bases: 4. The method was immunoSEQ multiplex PCR; TCRdb's version includes in-frame clones alone and lacks a portion of them. The data hold approximately 100,000 clones, with 85% to 90% observed a single time. The receptor was derived from an adult who received the AZD1222 COVID-19 vaccine. Source: peripheral blood, taken 28 days after the second AZD1222 dose. V is TRBV7-3 and J is TRBJ2-3; 8 nucleotides align to TRBD2. The CDR3 sequence is CASSLMGRGGTDTQYF. The CDR3 DNA follows: TGTGCCAGCAGCTTAATGGGGCGGGGGGGCACAGATACGCAGTATTTT.